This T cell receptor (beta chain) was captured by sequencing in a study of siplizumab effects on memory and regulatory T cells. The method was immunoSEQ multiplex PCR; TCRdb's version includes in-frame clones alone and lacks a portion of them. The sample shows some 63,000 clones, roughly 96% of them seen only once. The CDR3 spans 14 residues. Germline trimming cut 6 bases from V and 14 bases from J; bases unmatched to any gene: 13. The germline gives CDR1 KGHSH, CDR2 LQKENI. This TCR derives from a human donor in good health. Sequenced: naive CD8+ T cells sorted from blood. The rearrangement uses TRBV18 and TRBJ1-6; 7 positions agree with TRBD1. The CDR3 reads CASSSGTENSSLHF. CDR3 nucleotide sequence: TGTGCCAGCTCGTCCGGGACAGAAAATTCGTCCCTCCACTTT.